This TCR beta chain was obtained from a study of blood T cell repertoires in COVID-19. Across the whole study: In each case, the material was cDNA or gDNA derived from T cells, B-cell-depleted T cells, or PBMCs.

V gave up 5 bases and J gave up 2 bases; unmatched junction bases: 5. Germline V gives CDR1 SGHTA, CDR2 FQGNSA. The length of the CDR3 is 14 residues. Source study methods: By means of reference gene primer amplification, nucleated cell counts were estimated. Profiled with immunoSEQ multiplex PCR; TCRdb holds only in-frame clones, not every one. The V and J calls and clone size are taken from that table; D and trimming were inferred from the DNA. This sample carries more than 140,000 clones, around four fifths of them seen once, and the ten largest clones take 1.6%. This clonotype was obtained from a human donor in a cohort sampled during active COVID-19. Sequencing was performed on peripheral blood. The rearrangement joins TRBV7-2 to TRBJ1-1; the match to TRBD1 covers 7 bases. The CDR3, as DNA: TGTGCCAGCAGCCCTGGACAGGCCAACACTGAAGCTTTCTTT. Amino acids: CASSPGQANTEAFF.